The 28 T cell receptor beta chains given below trace back to one sample, sequenced in a study of T cells in Graves' hyperthyroidism and ophthalmopathy. Amplified TCR beta CDR3 regions derived from RNA transcripts. A set of HTBI primers served as the primers for a first-round RT-PCR of the TCR CDR3. Each CDR3 protein is one row after TCRdb ran MiXCR on the multiplex PCR reads. The sample yields around 800,000 distinct CDR3 sequences, about 38% seen once. What was sequenced was blood. The source of these receptors is a man between 18 and 35 years old with Graves' hyperthyroidism.

Only a few counts were recorded for this clonotype. The chain couples TRBV7-8 to TRBJ2-7; tentative D call: TRBD1 (6 bases). Germline V lookup: CDR1 SGHVS, CDR2 FQNEAQ. The germline V and J ends were trimmed by 4 bases and 3 bases, with 10 bases remaining between them. The CDR3 sequence is 13 residues long. CDR3 sequence reads: CASSSGANYEQYF. The DNA of the CDR3 is TGTGCCAGCAGCTCAGGGGCCAACTACGAGCAGTACTTC.

V usage is TRBV25-1 and J usage is TRBJ2-5; tentatively, D is TRBD1 (6 bases). Per germline, CDR1 MGHDK and CDR2 SYGVNS. The V and J ends lost 5 bases and 7 bases respectively, with 23 bases between them. CDR3 length equals 16 residues. The CDR3 loop reads CASSPGRGQRRATQYF. The CDR3 region has the DNA TGTGCCAGCAGTCCCGGTCGGGGACAACGAAGAGCGACCCAGTACTTC.

This chain links TRBV20-1 with TRBJ2-5; 7 nucleotides line up with TRBD2. Germline V gene data show CDR1 as DFQATT and CDR2 as SNEGSKA (reference sequence). The CDR3 totals 16 residues. J gave up 5 bases and V 0 bases, and 12 bases lay outside the gene matches. Here the CDR3 reads CSARDLGAGWMETQYF. CDR3 DNA: TGCAGTGCTAGAGATCTCGGAGCGGGATGGATGGAGACCCAGTACTTC.

This clonotype appeared a few times. The rearrangement joins TRBV6-5 to TRBJ2-7, with TRBD2 matching 9 bases. Germline V gene lookup returns CDR1 MNHEY and CDR2 SVGAGI. This CDR3 contains 16 residues. J was trimmed by 2 bases and V by 0 bases; bases with no gene match: 5. CDR3 amino acids: CASSYSSSGNTYEQYF. CDR3 nucleotide sequence: TGTGCCAGCAGTTACTCGTCTAGCGGGAACACCTACGAGCAGTACTTC.

The rearrangement uses TRBV6-4 and TRBJ2-2; weak D call: TRBD2 (5 bases). Germline V CDR1 and CDR2: MRHNA, SNTAGT. V lost 3 bases to trimming and J lost 7 bases, with 12 bases between them. This CDR3 spans 14 amino acids. This CDR3 is CASSEEGLDGELFF. As DNA, the CDR3 is TGTGCCAGCAGTGAAGAGGGATTGGACGGGGAGCTGTTTTTT.

The chain uses TRBV20-1 and TRBJ2-5; D possibly corresponds to TRBD2 (5 bases). V was clipped by 0 bases and J by 5 bases, with 16 bases between them. Germline CDR1 DFQATT, CDR2 SNEGSKA (reference sequence). The CDR3 length is 15 residues. Here the CDR3 DNA reads TGCAGTGCTAGAGATGGAGCCGGAGGAGTGGAGACCCAGTACTTC. Amino acid sequence: CSARDGAGGVETQYF.

In its sample, this clonotype was seen many times. The chain combines TRBV6-1 with TRBJ1-2, with D possibly matching TRBD1 (5 bases). The CDR3 has 12 amino acids. V was cut by 3 bases and J by 5 bases, with 7 bases left in between. Germline V gives CDR1 MNHNS, CDR2 SASEGT. CDR3 protein: CASSDRQYGYTF. The CDR3 region has the DNA TGTGCCAGCAGTGATCGACAGTATGGCTACACCTTC.

This clonotype was seen at least ten times. This sequence joins TRBV7-2 and TRBJ1-1, with D unresolved. Germline-derived CDR1 and CDR2 are SGHTA and FQGNSA. V lost 2 bases and J 3 bases, leaving 4 bases between the germline ends. This CDR3 is 12 amino acids long. CDR3 DNA: TGTGCCAGCAGCTTACATTACACTGAAGCTTTCTTT. Encoded protein: CASSLHYTEAFF.

Points on this clonotype: This may stem from a read error, because a much larger clone lies one nucleotide away. V and J are TRBV2 and TRBJ1-4; tentative D call: TRBD1 (6 bases). Germline lookup yields CDR1 SNHLY and CDR2 FYNNEI. This CDR3 spans 16 amino acids. The CDR3 sequence: CAGSEEGGTGNEKLFF. The DNA of the CDR3 is TGTGCCGGCAGTGAAGAAGGGGGAACAGGGAATGAAAAACTGTTTTTT.

V usage is TRBV7-2 and J usage is TRBJ2-7; D not certain. V shed 4 bases and J shed 5 bases, with 12 bases lying between them. CDR3 length: 13 residues. Germline CDR1 reads SGHTA; CDR2 reads FQGNSA. In DNA, the CDR3 is TGTGCCAGCAGCTCCCCTTTTCTGGACGAGCAGTACTTC. Its translation: CASSSPFLDEQYF. The full variable domain, in which reference TRBV7-2 and TRBJ2-7 provide the parts outside the CDR3, is GAGVSQSPSNKVTEKGKDVELRCDPISGHTALYWYRQSLGQGLEFLIYFQGNSAPDKSGLPSDRFSAERTGGSVSTLTIQRTQQEDSAVYLCASSSPFLDEQYFGPGTRLTVT.

This clonotype was found many times. This chain links TRBV29-1 with TRBJ1-1; D uncertain. Germline V gene data show CDR1 as SQVTM and CDR2 as ANQGSEA. Deletions cut 1 base from V and 0 bases from J, with 6 bases between. This CDR3 has 13 amino acids. The chain's CDR3 is CSVEVQMNTEAFF. The CDR3 DNA reads TGCAGCGTTGAAGTACAGATGAACACTGAAGCTTTCTTT.

The table lists this clonotype with a few counts. The chain combines TRBV12-3 or TRBV12-4 with TRBJ2-6, with 10 bases identical to TRBD1. V shed 8 bases, J shed 0 bases, and the junction held 4 bases outside the gene matches. The CDR3 extends over 16 amino acids. CDR3 DNA sequence: TGTGCCAGCTGCCGGACAGGGGGCTCTGGGGCCAACGTCCTGACTTTC. It translates to CASCRTGGSGANVLTF.

The CDR3 coding sequence is TGCAGTGCCCGGAAAGAGGGAAATCAGCCCCAGCATTTT. Residues: CSARKEGNQPQHF. The chain couples TRBV20-1 to TRBJ1-5, with D uncertain. CDR1 is DFQATT, CDR2 SNEGSKA, per germline (reference sequence). This CDR3 comprises 13 residues. Trimming cost V 6 bases and J 4 bases, with 13 bases left between them.

The rearrangement joins TRBV7-9 to TRBJ2-2; no clear D. This CDR3 comprises 16 residues. The V gene's germline CDR1 is SEHNR and CDR2 FQNEAQ (reference sequence). V lost 5 bases and J lost 4, with 17 bases in between. The CDR3 is CASSLGKFFGTGELFF. DNA for the CDR3: TGTGCCAGCAGCCTAGGGAAGTTTTTTGGCACCGGGGAGCTGTTTTTT. Based on the CDR3 plus reference TRBV7-9 and TRBJ2-2, the full variable domain is DTGVSQNPRHKITKRGQNVTFRCDPISEHNRLYWYRQTLGQGPEFLTYFQNEAQLEKSRLLSDRFSAERPKGSFSTLEIQRTEQGDSAMYLCASSLGKFFGTGELFFGEGSRLTVL.

The chain recombines TRBV20-1 with TRBJ1-1, with TRBD1 matching over 7 bases. V lost 6 bases and J lost 1; bases outside the gene matches: 14. CDR3 length equals 16 residues. Germline CDR1 DFQATT, CDR2 SNEGSKA (reference sequence). The CDR3 region has the DNA TGCAGTGCGGAAATTCCAGGGGGAGTTAAGAACACTGAAGCTTTCTTT. Amino acids: CSAEIPGGVKNTEAFF.

The gene calls are TRBV24-1 and TRBJ2-2, with no clear D. This CDR3 has 10 residues. CDR1 is KGHDR and CDR2 is SFDVKD in the germline V gene. Trimming cost V 10 bases and J 6 bases, with 5 bases left between them. CDR3 residues: CATGSGELFF. The CDR3 nucleotides are TGTGCCACAGGGTCCGGGGAGCTGTTTTTT.

The chain couples TRBV20-1 to TRBJ1-5, with 10 bases matching TRBD1. This CDR3 contains 14 residues. Germline values: CDR1 DFQATT, CDR2 SNEGSKA (reference sequence). Germline trimming cut 6 bases from V and 3 bases from J; bases unmatched to any gene: 5. The CDR3 sequence is CSAGDRGANQPQHF. In nucleotides, the CDR3 is TGCAGTGCCGGGGACAGGGGCGCCAATCAGCCCCAGCATTTT.

This clonotype occurred many times. V is TRBV7-9 and J is TRBJ1-5; no definite D call. The length of the CDR3 is 12 residues. Germline CDR1 and CDR2: SEHNR and FQNEAQ (reference sequence). Trimming removed 5 bases from V and 4 bases from J, with 6 bases in between. The CDR3 protein is CASSGANQPQHF. The CDR3 DNA sequence: TGTGCCAGCAGCGGTGCGAATCAGCCCCAGCATTTT. The full variable domain, its missing parts supplied by reference TRBV7-9 and TRBJ1-5, is DTGVSQNPRHKITKRGQNVTFRCDPISEHNRLYWYRQTLGQGPEFLTYFQNEAQLEKSRLLSDRFSAERPKGSFSTLEIQRTEQGDSAMYLCASSGANQPQHFGDGTRLSIL.

The sample holds a few counts of this clonotype. The chain employs TRBV29-1 and TRBJ2-7, with D maybe TRBD1 (6 bases). Germline V gene lookup returns CDR1 SQVTM and CDR2 ANQGSEA. The CDR3 sequence is 12 residues long. Trimming pared 7 bases from V and 6 bases from J, leaving 16 bases between. The CDR3 reads CSGGTLGGEQYF. CDR3 nucleotides: TGCAGCGGTGGGACATTAGGCGGCGAGCAGTACTTC.

This clonotype was seen repeatedly, ten times or more. V gene TRBV10-3 combines with J gene TRBJ2-6; D remains ambiguous. The germline V gene has CDR1 ENHRY and CDR2 SYGVKD. V gave up 1 base and J gave up 1 base, with 5 bases separating them. The CDR3 consists of 15 residues. The CDR3 region has the DNA TGTGCCATCAGTGAGTTGGATTCTGGGGCCAACGTCCTGACTTTC. It is translated as CAISELDSGANVLTF.

The chain joins TRBV7-2 to TRBJ2-7; D remains ambiguous. The J call may not be correct, given that the DNA end is closer to TRBJ2-1. The CDR3 contains 11 residues. In germline, CDR1 is SGHTA, CDR2 FQGNSA. CDR3 in amino acids: CASSLLHEQFF. The CDR3 nucleotides read TGTGCCAGCAGCTTATTGCATGAGCAGTTCTTC.

This clonotype was counted once. Since no conserved phenylalanine or tryptophan closes the CDR3, a read error is the likely cause. The chain employs TRBV14 and TRBJ2-5; D remains unclear. The J call is doubtful: the DNA matches TRBJ2-7 better. The length of the CDR3 is 15 residues. CDR1 and CDR2 from the germline V gene are SGHDN and FVKESK. Here the CDR3 DNA reads TGTGCCAGCAGCCAAGAGGTCGGATGGATCTACGAGCAGTACTTA. This codes for CASSQEVGWIYEQYL.

On this clonotype itself: The junction departs from the called germline gene at one end, perhaps through a read error. The J gene is TRBJ2-7, the V gene TRBV5-1; possible D gene TRBD2, 6 bases. Germline values: CDR1 SGHRS, CDR2 YFSETQ. This CDR3 is built from 13 residues. The CDR3 protein is CTSSRGTAYEQYF. CDR3 nucleotide sequence: TGTACCAGCTCACGCGGGACCGCCTACGAGCAGTACTTC.

Notes on this clonotype: This may stem from a read error, because a much larger clone lies one nucleotide away. V gene TRBV9 combines with J gene TRBJ1-1, with 8 bases fitting TRBD1. The length of the CDR3 is 13 residues. V shed 10 bases, J shed 4 bases, and the junction held 9 bases outside the gene matches. Germline-derived CDR1 and CDR2 are SGDLS and YYNGEE. CDR3 residues: CAGTGQGATEAFF. DNA of the CDR3: TGTGCCGGCACGGGGCAGGGGGCCACTGAAGCTTTCTTT.

This clonotype has just a few counts. The rearrangement joins TRBV12-5 to TRBJ1-5; TRBD1 is a possible D gene (6 bases). V was shortened by 7 bases and J by 7 bases, with 14 bases between the two germline ends. The CDR3 has 13 residues. Germline values: CDR1 LGHNT, CDR2 FRNRAP. The DNA of the CDR3 is TGTGCTAGTGCAAAGGGGGGCCGGCAGCCCCAGCATTTT. Translation: CASAKGGRQPQHF.

This clonotype has at least ten counts. CDR3 residues: CASSDTARRGQYF. The CDR3 DNA sequence: TGTGCCAGCAGTGACACAGCCCGTCGTGGCCAGTACTTC. The V call is TRBV11-2, the J call TRBJ2-5; D gene uncertain. Germline CDR1 SGHAT, CDR2 FQNNGV. The V end lost 6 bases, the J end lost 10 bases, and 18 bases lay between the germline ends. CDR3 length: 13 residues.

This clonotype was observed many times. The V and J genes are TRBV29-1 and TRBJ1-2, with 11 bases aligning to TRBD1. V gave up 3 bases and J gave up 3 bases; unmatched junction bases: 3. Germline loops: CDR1 SQVTM, CDR2 ANQGSEA. This CDR3 comprises 14 residues. CDR3: CSVERTGGYYGYTF. The CDR3 coding sequence is TGCAGCGTTGAGAGGACAGGGGGCTACTATGGCTACACCTTC.

As concerns this clonotype: A clone one base away is much larger, so this may be a read error. The V call is TRBV29-1, the J call TRBJ1-1; possible D gene TRBD1, 6 bases. Trimming took 4 bases from V and 11 from J, leaving 17 bases between them. The length of the CDR3 is 12 residues. Germline V gives CDR1 SQVTM, CDR2 ANQGSEA. The CDR3 DNA reads as TGCAGCGTTGGAGATCCAGGGGCAGGCGCTTTCTTT. As protein: CSVGDPGAGAFF.